This passage covers 30 T cell receptor beta chains from one sample sequenced in a study of response to subunit inactivated influenza vaccine. MiXCR was run by TCRdb on the RT-PCR reads, yielding one entry per CDR3 protein. There are hundreds of thousands of distinct CDR3 sequences in the sample; 10% to 15% occur only once, and more than 8.5% lies in the top ten. The specimen was PBMCs from blood, collected on the day of vaccination. Receptor source: a man aged 45 to 65 who received an inactivated influenza vaccine.

The rearrangement uses TRBV2 and TRBJ2-3; D remains ambiguous. The V gene lost 7 bases and the J gene lost 6 bases, with 17 bases spanning the gap. Germline V gives CDR1 SNHLY, CDR2 FYNNEI. The CDR3 covers 14 residues. The CDR3 sequence: CASKEFAFRDTQYF. The CDR3 nucleotides are TGTGCCAGCAAAGAATTTGCTTTCAGGGATACGCAGTATTTT.

V usage is TRBV7-9 and J usage is TRBJ2-7; D may correspond to TRBD1 or TRBD2 (6 bases each). CDR3 length: 14 amino acids. Germline lookup yields CDR1 SEHNR and CDR2 FQNEAQ (reference sequence). V gave up 1 base and J gave up 6 bases, with 13 bases separating them. As DNA, the CDR3 is TGTGCCAGCAGCTTAGGACTAGGGGGAGGCGAGCAGTACTTC. Protein: CASSLGLGGGEQYF.

The V and J genes are TRBV12-3 or TRBV12-4 and TRBJ1-2; possibly TRBD1 for D (6 bases). Trimming shortened V by 5 bases and J by 13 bases, and 17 bases separated the two germline ends. This CDR3 contains 12 residues. The CDR3 DNA reads TGTGCCAGCAGTGCCCAAGACAGGTTGTTCACCTTC. This gives the protein CASSAQDRLFTF.

The chain links TRBV5-1 to TRBJ2-5; TRBD1 agrees at 7 bases. This CDR3 has 16 residues. V dropped 5 bases and J dropped 1; count of bases not matched to a gene: 11. Per germline, CDR1 SGHRS and CDR2 YFSETQ. The CDR3 sequence is CASSAVAGTAQETQYF. CDR3 sequence (DNA): TGCGCCAGCAGTGCGGTCGCCGGGACAGCCCAAGAGACCCAGTACTTC.

Ten or more counts support this clonotype. The chain couples TRBV4-2 to TRBJ2-7; D ambiguous. This CDR3 region has 15 residues. Germline V gene data show CDR1 as LGHNA and CDR2 as YNFKEQ. The V end was cut by 3 bases, the J end by 3 bases, with 15 bases between. In DNA, the CDR3 is TGTGCCAGCAGCCAGGAGACCACCCGGGTCTACGAGCAGTACTTC. Translating it yields CASSQETTRVYEQYF.

There are a few counts of this clonotype. Here the CDR3 reads CASSLRQRLAGDTGELFF. The CDR3 nucleotides read TGTGCCAGCAGCTTACGGCAAAGACTAGCGGGTGACACCGGGGAGCTGTTTTTT. The chain couples TRBV11-2 to TRBJ2-2; 10 bases agree with TRBD2. V shed 2 bases and J 3 bases; nucleotides not matched to a gene: 9. CDR1 and CDR2 (germline): SGHAT, FQNNGV. The CDR3 totals 18 residues. The full variable domain, with the rest looked up from reference TRBV11-2 and TRBJ2-2, is EAGVAQSPRYKIIEKRQSVAFWCNPISGHATLYWYQQILGQGPKLLIQFQNNGVVDDSQLPKDRFSAERLKGVDSTLKIQPAKLEDSAVYLCASSLRQRLAGDTGELFFGEGSRLTVL.

The chain uses TRBV5-5 and TRBJ1-6, with 7 bases lining up with TRBD1. The CDR3 loop spans 16 amino acids. V gave up 0 bases and J gave up 10 bases; unmatched junction bases: 10. CDR1 is SGHKS and CDR2 is YYEKEE in the germline V gene (reference sequence). Here the CDR3 DNA reads TGTGCCAGCAGCTTGGGATCGCCAGGGGGGGGCTCACCCCTCCACTTT. Translating gives CASSLGSPGGGSPLHF.

J is TRBJ2-3 and V is TRBV24-1; 10 bases are shared with TRBD1. In germline, CDR1 is KGHDR, CDR2 SFDVKD. The length of the CDR3 is 16 residues. J gave up 3 bases and V 4 bases, and 6 bases lay outside the gene matches. The CDR3 reads CATSEWTGGMTDTQYF. The CDR3 DNA reads TGTGCCACCAGTGAGTGGACAGGGGGGATGACAGATACGCAGTATTTT.

The chain joins TRBV20-1 to TRBJ2-7; tentatively, D is TRBD1 (6 bases). The V gene's germline CDR1 is DFQATT and CDR2 SNEGSKA (reference sequence). V was clipped by 0 bases and J by 3 bases, with 30 bases between them. The CDR3 covers 20 residues. Here the CDR3 reads CSARDLGGKPQDSGGYEQYF. The CDR3 bases are TGCAGTGCTAGAGATCTTGGGGGCAAGCCCCAGGATTCTGGGGGCTACGAGCAGTACTTC.

The CDR3 coding sequence is TGTGCCAGCAGTAAACAGCCCAAAGACCCGGCCTACAATGAGCAGTTCTTC. Its protein product is CASSKQPKDPAYNEQFF. The V gene is TRBV27, the J gene TRBJ2-1; D remains ambiguous. This CDR3 comprises 17 residues. Germline V CDR1 and CDR2: MNHEY, SMNVEV (reference sequence). Trimming removed 5 bases at V and 2 bases at J, with 19 bases between.

This rearrangement joins TRBV15 to TRBJ2-7, with a weak D call TRBD2 (7 bases). Between the trimmed V and J ends, which lost 5 bases and 7 bases, there was a span of 21 bases. From germline, CDR1 is LNHNV and CDR2 YYDKDF (reference sequence). The CDR3 sequence is 15 residues long. CDR3 DNA: TGTGCCACCAGCGGCACTCGGGGGGCCTCGGGAGAGCAGTACTTC. Amino acids: CATSGTRGASGEQYF.

This clonotype has only a few counts. The chain couples TRBV5-8 to TRBJ2-3; 7 bases are a match to TRBD1. The CDR3 loop spans 13 amino acids. V was clipped by 5 bases and J by 5 bases; unmatched bases: 5. Germline V gene data show CDR1 as SGHTS and CDR2 as YDEGEE. This CDR3 reads CASRTQGRDTQYF. The CDR3 region has the DNA TGTGCCAGCAGGACACAGGGGAGAGATACGCAGTATTTT. The full variable domain, with the rest looked up from reference TRBV5-8 and TRBJ2-3, is EAGVTQSPTHLIKTRGQQATLRCSPISGHTSVYWYQQALGLGLQFLLWYDEGEERNRGNFPPRFSGRQFPNYSSELNVNALELEDSALYLCASRTQGRDTQYFGPGTRLTVL.

The sample holds a few counts of this clonotype. The rearrangement joins TRBV3-1 to TRBJ2-1; tentative D call: TRBD1 (5 bases). V lost 2 bases and J lost 16, with 12 bases in between. The CDR3 totals 11 residues. The V gene's germline CDR1 is LGHDT and CDR2 YNNKEL (reference sequence). The CDR3, as DNA: TGTGCCAGCAGCCAAAATCAGGGCCCCTTCTTC. Translated: CASSQNQGPFF.

This rearrangement joins TRBV7-2 to TRBJ2-2, with 7 bases that match TRBD1. Germline V gene data show CDR1 as SGHTA and CDR2 as FQGNSA. The CDR3 is 14 residues long. V gave up 1 base and J gave up 8 bases; unmatched junction bases: 4. In DNA, the CDR3 is TGTGCCAGCAGCTTAGAGACAGGGATGGGGGAGCTGTTTTTT. It is translated as CASSLETGMGELFF. The full variable domain, its missing parts supplied by reference TRBV7-2 and TRBJ2-2, is GAGVSQSPSNKVTEKGKDVELRCDPISGHTALYWYRQSLGQGLEFLIYFQGNSAPDKSGLPSDRFSAERTGGSVSTLTIQRTQQEDSAVYLCASSLETGMGELFFGEGSRLTVL.

Only a few counts were recorded for this clonotype. The chain uses TRBV12-3 or TRBV12-4 and TRBJ2-3; TRBD2 matches 8 bases. This CDR3 is 15 amino acids long. The junction had 8 bases not matched to a gene; V was cut back by 6 bases and J by 3 bases. CDR3 DNA: TGTGCCAGCAGAGCTCCGGGACTAGTTACAGATACGCAGTATTTT. This encodes CASRAPGLVTDTQYF.

This clonotype showed up just a few times. The rearrangement joins TRBV12-3 or TRBV12-4 to TRBJ2-7; D is undetermined. The CDR3 runs 17 residues. V was cut by 6 bases and J by 0 bases, with 21 bases left in between. The CDR3 coding sequence is TGTGCCAGCAGCCCAGCGAGGTGGGCTCGTAGCTCCTACGAGCAGTACTTC. This encodes CASSPARWARSSYEQYF.

This clonotype was detected a few times. The rearrangement links TRBV6-5 to TRBJ2-7; 9 bases match TRBD1. CDR3 length: 16 amino acids. J gave up 0 bases and V 4 bases, and 7 bases lay outside the gene matches. Germline V gene sequence: CDR1 MNHEY, CDR2 SVGAGI. CDR3 sequence (DNA): TGTGCCAGCAGTTTAACAGGGGGCCCTCGCTCCTACGAGCAGTACTTC. As protein: CASSLTGGPRSYEQYF.

V and J are TRBV7-9 and TRBJ2-3; 7 nucleotides agree with TRBD1. The CDR3 has 15 amino acids. Germline CDR1 and CDR2: SEHNR and FQNEAQ (reference sequence). Trimming took 6 bases from V and 2 from J; bases not matched to a gene: 8. The chain's CDR3 is CASSYRTGDTDTQYF. CDR3 nucleotide sequence: TGTGCCAGCAGTTACAGGACAGGCGACACAGATACGCAGTATTTT.

This clonotype has a handful of counts. The chain is built from TRBV28 and TRBJ2-7; 7 bases line up with TRBD2. The CDR3 contains 16 residues. The V gene's germline CDR1 is MDHEN and CDR2 SYDVKM. V was clipped by 6 bases and J by 2 bases; unmatched bases: 13. CDR3 DNA: TGTGCCAGCAGGGCGACGTGGGGAGGGAAGGCCTACGAGCAGTACTTC. It specifies CASRATWGGKAYEQYF.

This chain connects TRBV7-9 to TRBJ1-2; D gene uncertain. The CDR3 loop spans 14 amino acids. CDR1 is SEHNR, CDR2 FQNEAQ, per germline (reference sequence). The ends were cut back, 0 bases at V and 7 bases at J, with 12 bases in the middle. The CDR3 DNA is TGTGCCAGCAGCTTAGCGGGCGCCCGCGGTGGCTACACCTTC. Translating gives CASSLAGARGGYTF.

The V call is TRBV3-1, the J call TRBJ1-1, with TRBD1 identical over 7 bases. Per germline, CDR1 LGHDT and CDR2 YNNKEL (reference sequence). Trimming took 4 bases from V and 2 from J; bases not matched to a gene: 7. This CDR3 spans 15 amino acids. CDR3 DNA sequence: TGTGCCAGCAGCCCAGGGGGAACGGAAAACACTGAAGCTTTCTTT. Translating gives CASSPGGTENTEAFF.

This clonotype was recorded a few times. This chain uses TRBV29-1 with TRBJ1-5, with D possibly being TRBD1 (6 bases). The V end was cut by 6 bases, the J end by 5 bases, with 14 bases between. Germline V CDR1 and CDR2: SQVTM, ANQGSEA. The CDR3 runs 13 residues. In DNA, the CDR3 is TGCAGCGTGTCTAAGGGGGACGATCAGCCCCAGCATTTT. This translates into CSVSKGDDQPQHF.

This clonotype was counted many times. CDR3 residues: CSACFQPGETQYF. CDR3 DNA sequence: TGCAGCGCTTGTTTCCAGCCGGGCGAGACCCAGTACTTC. The chain joins TRBV29-1 to TRBJ2-5; D gene unclear. The V gene's germline CDR1 is SQVTM and CDR2 ANQGSEA. The germline V and J ends were trimmed by 7 bases and 5 bases, with 17 bases remaining between them. The CDR3 totals 13 residues. Based on the CDR3 plus reference TRBV29-1 and TRBJ2-5, the full variable domain is SAVISQKPSRDICQRGTSLTIQCQVDSQVTMMFWYRQQPGQSLTLIATANQGSEATYESGFVIDKFPISRPNLTFSTLTVSNMSPEDSSIYLCSACFQPGETQYFGPGTRLLVL.

V is TRBV6-2 or TRBV6-3 and J is TRBJ2-4; 13 bases agree with TRBD2. V lost 0 bases to trimming and J lost 0 bases; unmatched junction nucleotides: 11. This CDR3 is built from 21 residues. Germline V gene data show CDR1 as MNHEY and CDR2 as SVGEGT. The CDR3 nucleotides read TGTGCCAGCAGTTACTCGATGCCAGCCGGGACTAGCGGGGCAGCCAAAAACATTCAGTACTTC. Translated, it gives CASSYSMPAGTSGAAKNIQYF.

This clonotype has only a few counts. The chain is built from TRBV5-1 and TRBJ2-7; D gene unclear. Germline-derived CDR1 and CDR2 are SGHRS and YFSETQ. The V end lost 0 bases, the J end lost 4 bases, and 11 bases lay between the germline ends. This CDR3 region has 14 residues. CDR3 sequence reads: CASSLDLASYEQYF. CDR3 bases: TGCGCCAGCAGCTTGGACCTCGCCAGTTACGAGCAGTACTTC.

This clonotype was picked up a small number of times. The gene calls are TRBV7-2 and TRBJ2-7; D is unresolved. Trimming shortened V by 6 bases and J by 4 bases, and 10 bases separated the two germline ends. The CDR3 is made up of 12 amino acids. In germline, CDR1 is SGHTA, CDR2 FQGNSA. The CDR3 bases are TGTGCCAGCAGGTCAACACCTTACGAGCAGTACTTC. Its translation is CASRSTPYEQYF.

This clonotype appeared a few times. V and J are TRBV4-3 and TRBJ2-2; the D is unclear. Germline V gene data show CDR1 as LGHNA and CDR2 as YSLEER. The length of the CDR3 is 15 residues. Deletions cut 0 bases from V and 6 bases from J, with 11 bases between. The CDR3 reads CASSQDGAQSGELFF. The CDR3 region has the DNA TGCGCCAGCAGCCAAGATGGAGCACAGTCCGGGGAGCTGTTTTTT.

This clonotype was seen repeatedly, ten times or more. The chain links TRBV10-3 to TRBJ1-1; 11 bases align to TRBD1. CDR1 is ENHRY and CDR2 is SYGVKD in the germline V gene. CDR3 size: 14 residues. V shed 7 bases and J 4 bases; nucleotides not matched to a gene: 5. CDR3 DNA: TGTGCCATCAACGGACAGGGGGCGAGCACTGAAGCTTTCTTT. Translation gives CAINGQGASTEAFF.

This clonotype was observed a handful of times. The chain carries TRBV5-1 and TRBJ2-1, with 10 bases aligning to TRBD1. Unmatched junction bases numbered 10, after V lost 4 bases and J lost 9 bases. The CDR3 covers 15 residues. Germline CDR1 is SGHRS and CDR2 is YFSETQ. The CDR3: CASSHSGDRGIEQFF. Written as DNA, the CDR3 is TGCGCCAGCAGCCACTCGGGGGACAGGGGAATTGAGCAGTTCTTC. The whole variable domain, remainder taken from reference TRBV5-1 and TRBJ2-1, is KAGVTQTPRYLIKTRGQQVTLSCSPISGHRSVSWYQQTPGQGLQFLFEYFSETQRNKGNFPGRFSGRQFSNSRSEMNVSTLELGDSALYLCASSHSGDRGIEQFFGPGTRLTVL.

This clonotype was picked up a small number of times. This chain joins TRBV29-1 and TRBJ2-7, with D unresolved. V lost 4 bases and J 3 bases, leaving 13 bases between the germline ends. CDR1 SQVTM and CDR2 ANQGSEA come from the germline V gene. The CDR3 length is 13 residues. CDR3 nucleotides: TGCAGCGTTGTCAGCCCCAAGGGCTACGAGCAGTACTTC. This sequence encodes CSVVSPKGYEQYF.